Below, 19 T cell receptor beta chains from the same sample are listed, as sequenced in a study of T cell repertoires in cytomegalovirus infection. Antigen specificity for these receptors is unknown. A single record per CDR3 protein comes from TCRdb applying MiXCR to the reads. The profile shows hundreds of thousands of distinct CDR3 sequences, around 32% of them singletons. The sequencing here drew on cultured CD8+ T cells from PBMCs, taken from culture after CMV antigen stimulation. The source of these receptors is a human donor in good health (CMV status not recorded). Some clones in this sample may be carry-over from other donors' samples.

The rearrangement joins TRBV15 to TRBJ2-5; the D gene is possibly TRBD2 (5 bases). CDR1 is LNHNV and CDR2 is YYDKDF in the germline V gene (reference sequence). The CDR3 covers 14 residues. V gave up 5 bases and J gave up 2 bases, with 12 bases separating them. This CDR3 reads CATSRTTNQETQYF. CDR3 nucleotides: TGTGCCACCAGCCGGACGACTAATCAAGAGACCCAGTACTTC.

V and J are TRBV6-5 and TRBJ2-7; D unresolved. V lost 7 bases and J 2 bases, leaving 24 bases between the germline ends. CDR1 is MNHEY, CDR2 SVGAGI, per germline. The CDR3 is 17 residues long. The DNA of the CDR3 is TGTGCCAGCACCGACTTGGACGGTGCTGGGAAAGCCTACGAGCAGTACTTC. Its protein product is CASTDLDGAGKAYEQYF.

This clonotype was seen only a few times. The chain's CDR3 is CASSPRLAEETQYF. The DNA for the CDR3 is TGTGCCAGCAGCCCTCGACTAGCGGAAGAGACCCAGTACTTC. The V gene is TRBV7-6, the J gene TRBJ2-5; 9 nucleotides agree with TRBD2. Germline CDR1 and CDR2: SGHVS and FNYEAQ. V trimming: 5 bases; J trimming: 3 bases; junction bases outside the gene matches: 4. CDR3 length equals 14 residues.

In its sample, this clonotype was seen a few times. The rearrangement joins TRBV12-3 or TRBV12-4 to TRBJ2-5; the D is unclear. This CDR3 comprises 13 residues. The V end was cut by 10 bases, the J end by 1 base, with 13 bases between. In DNA form, the CDR3 reads TGTGCCACCACCACCGGTTTCCAAGAGACCCAGTACTTC. Translation gives CATTTGFQETQYF.

This clonotype came up a few times. The chain links TRBV7-9 to TRBJ2-2; D may be TRBD1 (7 bases). The CDR3 has 17 amino acids. In germline, CDR1 is SEHNR, CDR2 FQNEAQ (reference sequence). Trimming left V 5 bases short and J 1 base short, with 17 bases between. CDR3 loop: CASSLPTGRKNTGELFF. The CDR3 nucleotides are TGTGCCAGCAGCCTCCCGACAGGGAGGAAGAACACCGGGGAGCTGTTTTTT.

This chain connects TRBV5-1 to TRBJ1-1; the D gene is possibly TRBD1 (6 bases). The germline V gene encodes CDR1 SGHRS and CDR2 YFSETQ. The CDR3 contains 15 residues. V was clipped by 4 bases and J by 4 bases, with 17 bases between them. The CDR3 DNA reads TGCGCCAGCAGCACCCGAACGGGGGCTGTCACTGAAGCTTTCTTT. Encoded protein: CASSTRTGAVTEAFF.

This sequence joins TRBV10-3 and TRBJ2-1; TRBD2 agrees at 13 bases. V was clipped by 6 bases and J by 5 bases; unmatched bases: 4. This CDR3 has 15 amino acids. CDR1 and CDR2 (germline): ENHRY, SYGVKD. The CDR3, as DNA: TGTGCCATCAGATGGACTAGCGGGGGCAACAATGAGCAGTTCTTC. Translating gives CAIRWTSGGNNEQFF.

This clonotype came up a few times. V is TRBV10-3 and J is TRBJ2-7; the D gene is possibly TRBD1 (5 bases). The CDR3 runs to 13 residues. In germline, CDR1 is ENHRY, CDR2 SYGVKD. V was clipped by 0 bases and J by 4 bases, with 7 bases between them. The chain's CDR3 is CAISESKGYEQYV. Written as DNA, the CDR3 is TGTGCCATCAGTGAGTCGAAGGGGTACGAGCAGTACGTC.

This chain uses TRBV12-5 with TRBJ1-2; weak D call: TRBD1 (6 bases). The germline V and J ends were trimmed by 4 bases and 3 bases, with 9 bases remaining between them. The germline V gene has CDR1 LGHNT and CDR2 FRNRAP. There are 13 residues in the CDR3. CDR3: CASGWDTDYGYTF. CDR3 coding DNA: TGTGCTAGTGGTTGGGACACGGACTATGGCTACACCTTC.

V is TRBV6-6 and J is TRBJ1-2; D perhaps matches TRBD1 (6 bases). The CDR3 runs to 13 residues. The germline V gene has CDR1 MNHNY and CDR2 SVGAGI (reference sequence). Trimming pared 7 bases from V and 6 bases from J, leaving 15 bases between. CDR3 sequence (DNA): TGTGCCAGCATCTGGACAGAAAGGGATGGCTACACCTTC. Translation: CASIWTERDGYTF.

This clonotype appeared a few times. The gene calls are TRBV27 and TRBJ2-1; D ambiguous. From germline, CDR1 is MNHEY and CDR2 SMNVEV (reference sequence). With 3 bases removed from V and 10 bases from J, the gap between germline ends came to 16 bases. The CDR3 is 14 residues long. CDR3 DNA: TGTGCCAGCAGTTTCCTATCCTCCCACAGAGAGCAGTTCTTC. Residues: CASSFLSSHREQFF.

The chain recombines TRBV20-1 with TRBJ1-5, with D perhaps matching TRBD1 (5 bases). V lost 3 bases and J 2 bases, leaving 11 bases between the germline ends. The CDR3 totals 14 residues. Germline V gene lookup returns CDR1 DFQATT and CDR2 SNEGSKA (reference sequence). This CDR3 reads CSARAGVGNQPQHF. The CDR3 bases are TGCAGTGCTAGGGCGGGGGTAGGCAATCAGCCCCAGCATTTT.

V usage is TRBV19 and J usage is TRBJ1-4, with D possibly matching TRBD1 (5 bases). The CDR3 covers 15 residues. The germline CDR1 and CDR2 sequences are LNHDA and SQIVND (reference sequence). V lost 6 bases to trimming and J lost 3 bases, with 14 bases between them. CDR3 sequence (DNA): TGTGCCAGTAGGGGGCGACATGGACCTAATGAAAAACTGTTTTTT. This encodes CASRGRHGPNEKLFF.

This clonotype was observed at least ten times. This sequence joins TRBV27 and TRBJ2-1, with 8 bases aligning to TRBD2. The CDR3 runs to 15 residues. The junction had 4 bases not matched to a gene; V was cut back by 3 bases and J by 3 bases. CDR1 is MNHEY and CDR2 is SMNVEV in the germline V gene (reference sequence). DNA for the CDR3: TGTGCCAGCAGTTTGGCGGGGGGCTTCTACAATGAGCAGTTCTTC. It specifies CASSLAGGFYNEQFF.

V is TRBV27 and J is TRBJ2-7, with a possible D match to TRBD2 (7 bases). Germline-derived CDR1 and CDR2 are MNHEY and SMNVEV (reference sequence). V was clipped by 3 bases and J by 5 bases, with 26 bases between them. The CDR3 runs 18 residues. CDR3: CASSLEGPVGGAFDEQYF. The CDR3 coding sequence is TGTGCCAGCAGTTTGGAGGGCCCAGTTGGGGGGGCCTTTGACGAGCAGTACTTC.

This clonotype occurred a few times. The chain couples TRBV6-1 to TRBJ2-2; 7 bases match TRBD2. Per the germline V gene, CDR1 is MNHNS and CDR2 is SASEGT. V was pared by 4 bases and J by 10 bases, with 6 bases of the junction left unmatched. The CDR3 extends over 13 amino acids. Here the CDR3 DNA reads TGTGCCAGCAGTGGGGGGGGACGGCCGGAGCTGTTTTTT. This translates into CASSGGGRPELFF.

Only a few counts were recorded for this clonotype. This chain links TRBV2 with TRBJ2-1; weak D call: TRBD2 (6 bases). The V gene lost 1 base and the J gene lost 2 bases, with 9 bases spanning the gap. The CDR3 is made up of 15 amino acids. Germline V gives CDR1 SNHLY, CDR2 FYNNEI. CDR3 residues: CASSEVEGTYNEQFF. The CDR3 nucleotides read TGTGCCAGCAGTGAAGTGGAGGGTACCTACAATGAGCAGTTCTTC.

The chain recombines TRBV5-6 with TRBJ2-3, with 7 bases fitting TRBD2. This CDR3 contains 17 residues. Germline V gene data show CDR1 as SGHDT and CDR2 as YYEEEE. V was clipped by 2 bases and J by 6 bases; unmatched bases: 15. CDR3 amino acids: CASSFSEASGVGDTQYF. In nucleotides, the CDR3 is TGTGCCAGCAGCTTCAGTGAGGCTAGCGGCGTCGGGGATACGCAGTATTTT.

The chain joins TRBV7-9 to TRBJ1-5; D is unresolved. The V end was cut by 1 base, the J end by 2 bases, with 9 bases between. Germline V gene sequence: CDR1 SEHNR, CDR2 FQNEAQ (reference sequence). The CDR3 length is 15 residues. The CDR3 loop reads CASSLGTAGNQPQHF. CDR3 sequence (DNA): TGTGCCAGCAGCTTAGGCACGGCCGGCAATCAGCCCCAGCATTTT.